This TCR beta chain came from a study of T cells in Graves' hyperthyroidism and ophthalmopathy. TCR beta CDR3 regions were amplified from RNA. During a first-round RT-PCR of the TCR CDR3, the HTBI primer set was used. TCRdb fed the multiplex PCR reads into MiXCR, producing one record per CDR3 protein. The sample records a few hundred thousand distinct CDR3 sequences, under 15% being singletons. Investigators excluded patients with uncontrolled infection, other autoimmune disease, pregnancy or lactation. CDR1 is SGHRS and CDR2 is YFSETQ in the germline V gene. V was pared by 0 bases and J by 3 bases, with 2 bases of the junction left unmatched. CDR3 length: 14 residues. Study results and caveats: The authors' 13 V-J model separated ophthalmopathy from stable hyperthyroidism.

This clonotype was seen many times. Its antigen is not identified. The chain uses TRBV5-1 and TRBJ2-7; 8 bases are shared with TRBD1. The TCR comes from a woman between 25 and 40 years old with Graves' hyperthyroidism. Sample: blood. The DNA of the CDR3 is TGCGCCAGCAGCTTGGCGACAGGGGACTACGAGCAGTACTTC. It is translated as CASSLATGDYEQYF. Based on the CDR3 plus reference TRBV5-1 and TRBJ2-7, the full variable domain is KAGVTQTPRYLIKTRGQQVTLSCSPISGHRSVSWYQQTPGQGLQFLFEYFSETQRNKGNFPGRFSGRQFSNSRSEMNVSTLELGDSALYLCASSLATGDYEQYFGPGTRLTVT.